The clone carrying this T cell receptor beta chain has a count of ten or more. Its matching antigen is unknown. The source of the sample is a study of blood T cells in healthy people across ages. About the research overall: For every two T cells, template switching captured about one barcoded beta molecule.

Alongside a J-beta primer mix, a sample-barcoded 5' primer served in a second PCR lasting about 7 to 11 cycles. TCRdb recomputed calls from the 5' RACE reads with MiXCR, one row per CDR3 protein. The profile shows 1.5 million to 2 million distinct CDR3 sequences, 34% of them singletons. Whole-study findings and limits: Roughly linear age-related decline in beta diversity appeared, significant by age about 40. Naive T cell percentage strongly correlated with TCR beta diversity.

Healthy Caucasian individuals from Russia aged 6 to 90 served as donors. V lost 5 bases, J lost 8 bases, and 18 bases lay in between. Germline lookup yields CDR1 MNHEY and CDR2 SMNVEV (reference sequence). CDR3 size: 14 residues. The gene calls are TRBV27 and TRBJ1-2; D is uncertain. Specimen: blood. The receptor's source is a woman aged 30 to 39 in good health. The CDR3 here is CASSSDRTFTGYTF. The CDR3 nucleotides are TGTGCCAGCAGTAGTGACCGAACATTCACGGGCTACACCTTC.